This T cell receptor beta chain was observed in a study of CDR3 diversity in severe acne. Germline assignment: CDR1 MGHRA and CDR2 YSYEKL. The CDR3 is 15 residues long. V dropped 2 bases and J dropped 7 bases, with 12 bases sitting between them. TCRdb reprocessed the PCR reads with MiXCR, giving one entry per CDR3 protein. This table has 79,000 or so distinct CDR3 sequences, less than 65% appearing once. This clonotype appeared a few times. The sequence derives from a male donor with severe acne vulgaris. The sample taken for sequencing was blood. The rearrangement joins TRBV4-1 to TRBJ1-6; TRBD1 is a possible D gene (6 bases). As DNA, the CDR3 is TGCGCCAGCAGCCAAAGACAGGACCGCAATTCACCCCTCCACTTT. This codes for CASSQRQDRNSPLHF.